These 32 T cell receptor beta chains were sequenced from one sample in a study of shared clonotypes between healthy human individuals. Profiled with immunoSEQ multiplex PCR; TCRdb holds only in-frame clones, not every one. The table includes about 2 million clones, 85% to 95% detected once. The material sequenced was naive CD4+ T cells sorted from blood. As for subset: CD45RA+ positively selected. These receptors all stem from a man aged 18 to 30 in good health.

This clone is a singleton in its sample. The rearrangement uses TRBV5-1 and TRBJ2-5, with 16 bases matching TRBD2. V lost 4 bases and J lost 2; bases outside the gene matches: 5. CDR1 and CDR2 (germline): SGHRS, YFSETQ. The CDR3 consists of 17 residues. Here the CDR3 DNA reads TGCGCCAGCAGCAGCGGGACTAGCGGGAGGGGGCAAGAGACCCAGTACTTC. Its translation: CASSSGTSGRGQETQYF.

The chain couples TRBV10-3 to TRBJ1-4; 8 bases agree with TRBD1. Unmatched junction bases numbered 7, after V lost 3 bases and J lost 7 bases. Germline loops: CDR1 ENHRY, CDR2 SYGVKD. The CDR3 runs to 15 residues. The CDR3 coding sequence is TGTGCCATCAGTGACCCGACAGGGGTCTCTGAAAAACTGTTTTTT. This sequence encodes CAISDPTGVSEKLFF.

The rearrangement links TRBV18 to TRBJ1-2; D ambiguous. The CDR3 consists of 15 residues. V lost 0 bases to trimming and J lost 4 bases, with 12 bases between them. Germline V gene lookup returns CDR1 KGHSH and CDR2 LQKENI. CDR3 amino acids: CASSPPRPNVYGYTF. The CDR3 region has the DNA TGTGCCAGCTCACCACCTAGGCCGAATGTCTATGGCTACACCTTC.

This clone was found once. This rearrangement joins TRBV28 to TRBJ2-4; 7 nucleotides agree with TRBD1. Germline V gives CDR1 MDHEN, CDR2 SYDVKM. The CDR3 is 16 amino acids. V dropped 6 bases and J dropped 1; count of bases not matched to a gene: 9. The CDR3 sequence: CASRTPSTGAKNIQYF. CDR3 bases: TGTGCCAGCAGAACCCCGTCGACAGGGGCCAAAAACATTCAGTACTTC.

The V and J genes are TRBV10-1 and TRBJ2-3; possibly TRBD2 for D (5 bases). Germline lookup yields CDR1 WNHNN and CDR2 SYGVQD (reference sequence). Trimming shortened V by 0 bases and J by 0 bases, and 7 bases separated the two germline ends. CDR3 length equals 15 residues. CDR3 region: CASSESPGSTDTQYF. As DNA, the CDR3 is TGCGCCAGCAGTGAGTCGCCGGGAAGCACAGATACGCAGTATTTT.

The chain has TRBV7-2 and TRBJ1-2; weak D call: TRBD1 (5 bases). This CDR3 region has 14 residues. Germline-derived CDR1 and CDR2 are SGHTA and FQGNSA. V lost 1 base and J lost 14, with 20 bases in between. CDR3 DNA sequence: TGTGCCAGCAGCTTAGTGGTTGGGACCTCGGGGGGAACCTTC. Protein: CASSLVVGTSGGTF.

The V call is TRBV18, the J call TRBJ1-4, with a tentative D call TRBD1 (5 bases). V lost 5 bases, J lost 4 bases, and 11 bases lay in between. This CDR3 is built from 14 residues. CDR1 is KGHSH and CDR2 is LQKENI in the germline V gene. The CDR3 spells CASSTGGGNEKLFF. For the CDR3, the DNA is TGTGCCAGCTCAACGGGGGGAGGTAATGAAAAACTGTTTTTT.

As concerns this clone: Other DNA sequences from this sample encode an identical CDR3 as well. The V call is TRBV5-4, the J call TRBJ1-2; 7 nucleotides line up with TRBD1. Germline V CDR1 and CDR2: SGHNT, YYREEE (reference sequence). Trimming at V came to 3 bases and at J to 2 bases, leaving 1 base not matched to a gene. There are 13 residues in the CDR3. CDR3 nucleotides: TGTGCCAGCAGCTCGGGACAGAACTATGGCTACACCTTC. The encoded protein is CASSSGQNYGYTF.

The V gene is TRBV18, the J gene TRBJ1-3, with 8 nucleotides matching TRBD1. Germline CDR1 reads KGHSH; CDR2 reads LQKENI. The CDR3 sequence is 17 residues long. The trim removed 3 bases at V and 2 bases at J, leaving 9 bases unmatched. This chain's CDR3 is CASSPTSDRATGNTIYF. The CDR3, as DNA: TGTGCCAGCTCACCGACTTCGGACAGGGCCACTGGAAACACCATATATTTT.

The chain carries TRBV11-2 and TRBJ2-2; maybe TRBD1 (5 bases). The V end lost 3 bases, the J end lost 6 bases, and 14 bases lay between the germline ends. CDR1 and CDR2 (germline): SGHAT, FQNNGV. The CDR3 consists of 15 residues. The CDR3 region is CASSLIKGVPGELFF. The CDR3 nucleotides read TGTGCCAGCAGCTTGATTAAAGGGGTTCCCGGGGAGCTGTTTTTT.

This clone was observed a single time. The CDR3 loop reads CASSFMFPPSDTQYF. For the CDR3, the DNA is TGCGCCAGCAGCTTTATGTTTCCCCCCTCGGATACGCAGTATTTT. The chain has TRBV5-1 and TRBJ2-3; no clear D. Trimming removed 2 bases at V and 6 bases at J, with 16 bases between. The germline V gene encodes CDR1 SGHRS and CDR2 YFSETQ. This CDR3 comprises 15 residues.

To note about this clone: The same CDR3 can be traced to other DNA sequences in this sample. The CDR3 DNA follows: TGTGCCAGCAGCTTAGGCAGGGCAGAGACCCAGTACTTC. This translates into CASSLGRAETQYF. The chain joins TRBV7-2 to TRBJ2-5; possible D gene TRBD1, 5 bases. This CDR3 has 13 amino acids. The germline CDR1 and CDR2 sequences are SGHTA and FQGNSA. Trimming left V 1 base short and J 4 bases short, with 7 bases between.

The chain links TRBV6-1 to TRBJ1-3, with 8 bases that match TRBD1. From germline, CDR1 is MNHNS and CDR2 SASEGT. The CDR3 is 15 residues long. V lost 7 bases, J lost 1 base, and 6 bases stayed unmatched. The CDR3 coding sequence is TGTGCCAGCATCCTGGACAGGGTGTCTGGAAACACCATATATTTT. This codes for CASILDRVSGNTIYF.

The DNA for the CDR3 is TGTGCCAGCAGGGAGGGCCCGGACACCGGGGAGCTGTTTTTT. This codes for CASREGPDTGELFF. The chain recombines TRBV5-4 with TRBJ2-2; tentative D call: TRBD2 (6 bases). The germline V and J ends were trimmed by 5 bases and 3 bases, with 11 bases remaining between them. This CDR3 comprises 14 residues. The germline CDR1 and CDR2 sequences are SGHNT and YYREEE (reference sequence). The entire variable domain, with the rest obtained from reference TRBV5-4 and TRBJ2-2, is as follows: ETGVTQSPTHLIKTRGQQVTLRCSSQSGHNTVSWYQQALGQGPQFIFQYYREEENGRGNFPPRFSGLQFPNYSSELNVNALELDDSALYLCASREGPDTGELFFGEGSRLTVL.

The chain joins TRBV4-3 to TRBJ2-7, with 8 bases identical to TRBD1. V gave up 4 bases and J gave up 3 bases; unmatched junction bases: 8. The CDR3 is made up of 15 amino acids. CDR1 LGHNA and CDR2 YSLEER come from the germline V gene. CDR3 sequence: CASSRGTGLHYEQYF. The CDR3 DNA sequence: TGCGCCAGCAGCCGAGGGACAGGTCTTCACTACGAGCAGTACTTC.

The rearrangement joins TRBV11-2 to TRBJ2-5, with D perhaps TRBD2 (6 bases). V was clipped by 5 bases and J by 3 bases, with 13 bases between them. CDR1 is SGHAT and CDR2 is FQNNGV in the germline V gene. This CDR3 spans 14 amino acids. CDR3 sequence reads: CASSLKGLKETQYF. The DNA of the CDR3 is TGTGCCAGCAGCCTTAAGGGACTTAAAGAGACCCAGTACTTC.

The sample holds one count of this clone. This chain uses TRBV10-3 with TRBJ2-3; no clear D gene. V was trimmed by 0 bases and J by 0 bases, leaving 7 bases between them. This CDR3 region has 15 residues. Germline V lookup: CDR1 ENHRY, CDR2 SYGVKD. The CDR3, as DNA: TGTGCCATCAGTGAGTCCACCCTCAGCACAGATACGCAGTATTTT. Residues: CAISESTLSTDTQYF.

The gene calls are TRBV10-2 and TRBJ1-6, with D maybe TRBD1 (5 bases). The CDR3 is 15 amino acids. Deletions cut 2 bases from V and 11 bases from J, with 16 bases between. Germline CDR1 is WSHSY and CDR2 is SAAADI. The CDR3 coding sequence is TGCGCCAGCAGTGAGACGGGGGGTGAGGGAACACCCCTCCACTTT. It specifies CASSETGGEGTPLHF.

The chain employs TRBV7-9 and TRBJ2-5, with D tentatively TRBD2 (6 bases). Trimming took 3 bases from V and 2 from J, leaving 10 bases between them. The germline V gene has CDR1 SEHNR and CDR2 FQNEAQ (reference sequence). CDR3 length: 14 residues. Here the CDR3 DNA reads TGTGCCAGCAGCTTTTACGGGAGTCAAGAGACCCAGTACTTC. Translation: CASSFYGSQETQYF.

This chain connects TRBV27 to TRBJ1-5; the D gene is possibly TRBD1 (5 bases). The CDR3 is 15 amino acids. CDR1 is MNHEY, CDR2 SMNVEV, per germline (reference sequence). The V and J ends lost 6 bases and 5 bases respectively, with 17 bases between them. Here the CDR3 reads CASRPSGTVDQPQHF. CDR3 nucleotide sequence: TGTGCCAGCAGACCCTCCGGGACGGTGGATCAGCCCCAGCATTTT.

DNA for the CDR3: TGCGCCAGCAGCTCACCGGGACAAGGAAACACCATATATTTT. It is translated as CASSSPGQGNTIYF. V and J are TRBV5-1 and TRBJ1-3, with D perhaps matching TRBD1 (6 bases). Germline V gene lookup returns CDR1 SGHRS and CDR2 YFSETQ. The V end was cut by 3 bases, the J end by 4 bases, with 11 bases between. This CDR3 has 14 amino acids. The variable domain in full, with the rest retrieved from reference TRBV5-1 and TRBJ1-3, is KAGVTQTPRYLIKTRGQQVTLSCSPISGHRSVSWYQQTPGQGLQFLFEYFSETQRNKGNFPGRFSGRQFSNSRSEMNVSTLELGDSALYLCASSSPGQGNTIYFGEGSWLTVV.

V gene TRBV10-3 combines with J gene TRBJ1-1; D perhaps matches TRBD1 (5 bases). Looked up from germline, CDR1 is ENHRY and CDR2 is SYGVKD. The CDR3 consists of 13 residues. The V and J ends lost 3 bases and 7 bases respectively, with 12 bases between them. The CDR3, as DNA: TGTGCCATCAGTGACTCCCCAGGGATTGAAGCTTTCTTT. This gives the protein CAISDSPGIEAFF.

V usage is TRBV10-1 and J usage is TRBJ2-7, with 8 bases matching TRBD2. The germline V gene encodes CDR1 WNHNN and CDR2 SYGVQD (reference sequence). J lost 7 bases, V lost 5 bases, and 10 bases had no gene match. This CDR3 region has 14 residues. CDR3 DNA sequence: TGCGCCAGCAGTCTTAGCGGGACCGCGAGTGAGCAGTACTTC. This sequence encodes CASSLSGTASEQYF.

Details on this clone: The sample contains more than one DNA sequence encoding this CDR3. CDR3 bases: TGTGCCTGGAGCCCCGGGACAGCCAATTCACCCCTCCACTTT. Its translation: CAWSPGTANSPLHF. The chain couples TRBV30 to TRBJ1-6, with 7 bases aligning to TRBD1. The CDR3 length is 14 residues. The J segment lost 7 bases and the V segment lost 3 bases, leaving 6 bases of the junction unmatched. CDR1 is GTSNPN and CDR2 is SVGIG in the germline V gene (reference sequence).

The chain links TRBV7-9 to TRBJ2-7, with 8 positions matching TRBD1. Germline CDR1 and CDR2: SEHNR and FQNEAQ (reference sequence). There are 15 residues in the CDR3. Trimming took 5 bases from V and 3 from J; bases not matched to a gene: 9. CDR3 amino acids: CASSPPGRGLYEQYF. In DNA, the CDR3 is TGTGCCAGCAGCCCTCCGGGCAGGGGGCTCTACGAGCAGTACTTC.

The V gene is TRBV7-2, the J gene TRBJ1-5; no firm D call. Between the trimmed V and J ends, which lost 6 bases and 5 bases, there was a span of 11 bases. This CDR3 region has 13 residues. CDR1 is SGHTA, CDR2 FQGNSA, per germline. CDR3: CASSFRLDQPQHF. CDR3 in DNA: TGTGCCAGCAGTTTTCGGCTCGATCAGCCCCAGCATTTT.

This chain links TRBV5-4 with TRBJ2-2; D call uncertain. CDR3 length: 15 residues. Germline V CDR1 and CDR2: SGHNT, YYREEE (reference sequence). With 4 bases removed from V and 4 bases from J, the gap between germline ends came to 14 bases. The CDR3: CASSAIVSGTGELFF. CDR3 coding DNA: TGTGCCAGCAGCGCCATAGTTTCGGGCACCGGGGAGCTGTTTTTT.

In its sample, this clone was seen once. The chain employs TRBV6-1 and TRBJ1-2, with a tentative D call TRBD1 (5 bases). The germline V and J ends were trimmed by 1 base and 0 bases, with 9 bases remaining between them. The CDR3 runs 15 residues. Looked up from germline, CDR1 is MNHNS and CDR2 is SASEGT. DNA of the CDR3: TGTGCCAGCAGTGAAGTAACAGGCGCTAACTATGGCTACACCTTC. Encoded protein: CASSEVTGANYGYTF.

This clone was seen a single time. This chain joins TRBV6-1 and TRBJ2-1; D gene unclear. From germline, CDR1 is MNHNS and CDR2 SASEGT. V lost 8 bases, J lost 7 bases, and 12 bases lay in between. This CDR3 has 12 amino acids. Here the CDR3 DNA reads TGTGCCAGCCTTCCACAGCAAAATGAGCAGTTCTTC. It is translated as CASLPQQNEQFF.

As to this clone: An end of the junction differs from the germline gene, which may be a read error. This sequence joins TRBV14 and TRBJ2-7; 8 bases agree with TRBD1. The CDR3 sequence is 15 residues long. The V gene's germline CDR1 is SGHDN and CDR2 FVKESK. The CDR3 DNA follows: TGTGCCAGCAGCAAAGACAGGGGACCTACTTACGAGCAGTACTTC. Translated, it gives CASSKDRGPTYEQYF.

A single count supports this clone. CDR3 sequence reads: CASHRRGLETQYF. DNA of the CDR3: TGTGCCAGCCACCGGAGGGGGCTCGAGACCCAGTACTTC. J is TRBJ2-5 and V is TRBV13, with a tentative D call TRBD1 (7 bases). The V gene's germline CDR1 is PRHDT and CDR2 FYEKMQ (reference sequence). The length of the CDR3 is 13 residues. The V and J ends lost 8 bases and 5 bases respectively, with 15 bases between them.

Of note for this clone: The same CDR3 also results from other DNA sequences found in this sample. The chain carries TRBV5-1 and TRBJ2-4, with D possibly being TRBD2 (6 bases). The CDR3 has 13 residues. Per germline, CDR1 SGHRS and CDR2 YFSETQ. V was cut by 0 bases and J by 8 bases, with 9 bases left in between. The CDR3 bases are TGCGCCAGCAGCTTGGCCGGGGAGGACATTCAGTACTTC. Translation gives CASSLAGEDIQYF. Full variable domain (remainder filled in from reference TRBV5-1 and TRBJ2-4): KAGVTQTPRYLIKTRGQQVTLSCSPISGHRSVSWYQQTPGQGLQFLFEYFSETQRNKGNFPGRFSGRQFSNSRSEMNVSTLELGDSALYLCASSLAGEDIQYFGAGTRLSVL.